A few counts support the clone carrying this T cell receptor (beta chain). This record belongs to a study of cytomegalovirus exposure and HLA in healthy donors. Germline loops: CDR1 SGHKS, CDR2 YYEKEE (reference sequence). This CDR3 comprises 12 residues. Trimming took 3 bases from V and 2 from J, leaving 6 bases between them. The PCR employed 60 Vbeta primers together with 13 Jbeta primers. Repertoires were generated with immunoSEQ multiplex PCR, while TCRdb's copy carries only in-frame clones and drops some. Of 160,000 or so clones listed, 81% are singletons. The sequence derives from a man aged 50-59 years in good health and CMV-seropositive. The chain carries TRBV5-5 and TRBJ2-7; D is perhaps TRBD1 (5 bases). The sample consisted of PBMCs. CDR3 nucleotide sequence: TGTGCCAGCAGCTCGACAGCCTACGAGCAGTACTTC. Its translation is CASSSTAYEQYF.